A single sample is the source of the 17 T cell receptor beta chains below, sequenced in a study of cytomegalovirus exposure and HLA in healthy donors. PCR involved 60 Vbeta and 13 Jbeta primers. Only in-frame clones appear in the TCRdb table, and some are missing; sequencing was by immunoSEQ multiplex PCR. The sample holds roughly 150,000 clones; 60% to 80% are singletons and the top ten take about 11%. Sequences were obtained from PBMCs. The receptor set was obtained from a man between 18 and 35 years old in good health and CMV-seropositive.

The chain's CDR3 is CASSLQGAMYYEQYF. Written as DNA, the CDR3 is TGTGCCAGCAGCTTACAGGGGGCAATGTACTACGAGCAGTACTTC. This chain connects TRBV28 to TRBJ2-7; 9 bases map to TRBD1. Germline CDR1 MDHEN, CDR2 SYDVKM. Germline trimming cut 6 bases from V and 3 bases from J; bases unmatched to any gene: 9. CDR3 size: 15 residues.

The gene calls are TRBV14 and TRBJ2-7, with 10 bases lining up with TRBD2. V gave up 1 base and J gave up 2 bases; unmatched junction bases: 14. The CDR3 totals 19 residues. The germline V gene has CDR1 SGHDN and CDR2 FVKESK. CDR3 DNA: TGTGCCAGCAGCCAAGCACCCAGGACATTACTAGCGGGAACCTACGAGCAGTACTTC. It encodes CASSQAPRTLLAGTYEQYF.

Turning to this clone: Other DNA sequences within the sample encode an identical CDR3. The gene calls are TRBV27 and TRBJ2-7, with 11 positions matching TRBD2. V was pared by 4 bases and J by 3 bases, with 2 bases of the junction left unmatched. Germline lookup yields CDR1 MNHEY and CDR2 SMNVEV (reference sequence). The CDR3 totals 14 residues. CDR3 in amino acids: CASSSGLAVYEQYF. CDR3 sequence (DNA): TGTGCCAGCAGTTCGGGACTAGCGGTCTACGAGCAGTACTTC.

This chain joins TRBV7-3 and TRBJ1-5; 9 bases line up with TRBD1. CDR3 length equals 15 residues. Trimming cost V 5 bases and J 6 bases; bases outside gene matches: 8. Germline V gives CDR1 SGHTA, CDR2 FQGTGA. CDR3 in amino acids: CASSPTGGRGQPQHF. CDR3 in DNA: TGTGCCAGCAGCCCCACAGGGGGCCGGGGTCAGCCCCAGCATTTT.

The chain couples TRBV9 to TRBJ2-2; 10 nucleotides agree with TRBD2. This CDR3 spans 14 amino acids. Germline V CDR1 and CDR2: SGDLS, YYNGEE. After removal of 4 bases from V and 7 bases from J, the junction contained 4 bases not matched to a gene. The CDR3 loop reads CASSTSGTFGELFF. In nucleotides, the CDR3 is TGTGCCAGCAGCACTAGCGGGACTTTCGGGGAGCTGTTTTTT.

V is TRBV2 and J is TRBJ1-3, with D maybe TRBD1 (6 bases). In germline, CDR1 is SNHLY, CDR2 FYNNEI. The CDR3 runs to 18 residues. V lost 7 bases to trimming and J lost 3 bases, with 25 bases between them. In DNA, the CDR3 is TGTGCCAGCACCCCTGGCGGGGGGCGGTTTACCATTGGAAACACCATATATTTT. Its translation: CASTPGGGRFTIGNTIYF.

V is TRBV5-1 and J is TRBJ2-7; possibly TRBD1 for D (6 bases). With 1 base removed from V and 4 bases from J, the gap between germline ends came to 12 bases. This CDR3 is 14 amino acids long. In germline, CDR1 is SGHRS, CDR2 YFSETQ. The CDR3 is CASSLTSTGYEQYF. CDR3 bases: TGCGCCAGCAGCTTGACCTCAACAGGGTACGAGCAGTACTTC.

The CDR3 sequence is CASSRYRGQVNTEAFF. In DNA form, the CDR3 reads TGTGCCAGCAGTCGTTACAGGGGGCAAGTGAACACTGAAGCTTTCTTT. This chain links TRBV7-9 with TRBJ1-1; 9 bases are shared with TRBD1. With 6 bases clipped from V and 0 bases from J, the junction kept 8 bases outside the gene matches. The CDR3 length is 16 residues. Per the germline V gene, CDR1 is SEHNR and CDR2 is FQNEAQ (reference sequence).

This rearrangement joins TRBV11-2 to TRBJ1-1; perhaps TRBD1 as D (5 bases). In germline, CDR1 is SGHAT, CDR2 FQNNGV. V lost 4 bases and J lost 5, with 11 bases in between. The CDR3 covers 13 residues. The CDR3 DNA is TGTGCCAGCAGCTCCGGGACTGATACTGAAGCTTTCTTT. It yields the protein CASSSGTDTEAFF.

The chain uses TRBV7-2 and TRBJ2-5, with 7 bases aligning to TRBD1. Per germline, CDR1 SGHTA and CDR2 FQGNSA. The V gene end was trimmed by 6 bases and the J gene end by 3 bases; junction bases not matched to a gene: 1. The CDR3 has 12 amino acids. The CDR3 here is CASRTGEETQYF. In DNA, the CDR3 is TGTGCCAGCAGAACAGGGGAAGAGACCCAGTACTTC.

This clone has more than one count but fewer than ten. The rearrangement joins TRBV6-5 to TRBJ1-2, with 7 bases lining up with TRBD1. Germline values: CDR1 MNHEY, CDR2 SVGAGI. CDR3 length: 13 residues. With V trimmed by 7 bases and J by 1 base, 3 bases remained unmatched. The CDR3 DNA reads TGTGCCAGCATGGACAGGAATAACTATGGCTACACCTTC. Its translation: CASMDRNNYGYTF.

This clone occurred a few times. The V gene is TRBV15, the J gene TRBJ1-4; D is undetermined. The V end lost 1 base, the J end lost 5 bases, and 11 bases lay between the germline ends. Germline CDR1 and CDR2: LNHNV and YYDKDF (reference sequence). The CDR3 consists of 15 residues. The CDR3 nucleotides read TGTGCCACCAGCAGAGTGGGGAGCCCCAATGAAAAACTGTTTTTT. Protein: CATSRVGSPNEKLFF.

J is TRBJ2-1 and V is TRBV19; the match to TRBD2 covers 9 bases. Germline-derived CDR1 and CDR2 are LNHDA and SQIVND (reference sequence). There are 16 residues in the CDR3. J was trimmed by 12 bases and V by 3 bases; bases with no gene match: 15. CDR3 in amino acids: CASSIPSRAGGISQFF. In DNA, the CDR3 is TGTGCCAGTAGTATCCCCAGCAGAGCGGGAGGAATATCGCAGTTCTTC.

J is TRBJ2-7 and V is TRBV6-1; D might be TRBD1 (5 bases). This CDR3 has 14 amino acids. V was trimmed by 4 bases and J by 1 base, leaving 11 bases between them. Germline V CDR1 and CDR2: MNHNS, SASEGT. In nucleotides, the CDR3 is TGTGCCAGCAGTGTCGGACACCTTTCCTACGAGCAGTACTTC. It is translated as CASSVGHLSYEQYF.

V usage is TRBV10-3 and J usage is TRBJ2-3; 13 positions agree with TRBD2. Germline CDR1 and CDR2: ENHRY and SYGVKD. V dropped 6 bases and J dropped 6; count of bases not matched to a gene: 6. The CDR3 covers 15 residues. CDR3 bases: TGTGCCATCAGGGATGGGACTAGCGGGGTGGATACGCAGTATTTT. It is translated as CAIRDGTSGVDTQYF.

The chain carries TRBV2 and TRBJ2-1, with D tentatively TRBD2 (6 bases). This CDR3 spans 13 amino acids. The V end was cut by 4 bases, the J end by 8 bases, with 12 bases between. Germline CDR1 reads SNHLY; CDR2 reads FYNNEI. The CDR3 protein is CASSAGGVDEQFF. For the CDR3, the DNA is TGTGCCAGCAGTGCTGGAGGGGTAGATGAGCAGTTCTTC.

The V and J genes are TRBV11-3 and TRBJ2-1; D perhaps matches TRBD2 (5 bases). This CDR3 is 13 amino acids long. The V gene lost 6 bases and the J gene lost 2 bases, with 8 bases spanning the gap. Germline-derived CDR1 and CDR2 are SGHNT and YENEEA. The CDR3 sequence is CASSSGAYNEQFF. CDR3 nucleotides: TGTGCCAGCAGTTCCGGGGCCTACAATGAGCAGTTCTTC.